Reported below is one T cell receptor beta chain. The method was immunoSEQ multiplex PCR; TCRdb's version includes in-frame clones alone and lacks a portion of them. The data show under 200,000 clones, approximately 94% seen once. This entry comes from a study of control samples from healthy donors and cancer patients. Germline V lookup: CDR1 MNHEY, CDR2 SVGAGI. This CDR3 region has 15 residues. The ends were cut back, 0 bases at V and 8 bases at J, with 16 bases in the middle. The sequencing input was blood. The chain is built from TRBV6-5 and TRBJ1-2, with a tentative D call TRBD1 (5 bases). The sequence came from a middle-aged woman in good health. The CDR3 DNA is TGTGCCAGCAGTTACTCGTCGCAGGGAGAGTTCGGCTACACCTTC. Encoded protein: CASSYSSQGEFGYTF.